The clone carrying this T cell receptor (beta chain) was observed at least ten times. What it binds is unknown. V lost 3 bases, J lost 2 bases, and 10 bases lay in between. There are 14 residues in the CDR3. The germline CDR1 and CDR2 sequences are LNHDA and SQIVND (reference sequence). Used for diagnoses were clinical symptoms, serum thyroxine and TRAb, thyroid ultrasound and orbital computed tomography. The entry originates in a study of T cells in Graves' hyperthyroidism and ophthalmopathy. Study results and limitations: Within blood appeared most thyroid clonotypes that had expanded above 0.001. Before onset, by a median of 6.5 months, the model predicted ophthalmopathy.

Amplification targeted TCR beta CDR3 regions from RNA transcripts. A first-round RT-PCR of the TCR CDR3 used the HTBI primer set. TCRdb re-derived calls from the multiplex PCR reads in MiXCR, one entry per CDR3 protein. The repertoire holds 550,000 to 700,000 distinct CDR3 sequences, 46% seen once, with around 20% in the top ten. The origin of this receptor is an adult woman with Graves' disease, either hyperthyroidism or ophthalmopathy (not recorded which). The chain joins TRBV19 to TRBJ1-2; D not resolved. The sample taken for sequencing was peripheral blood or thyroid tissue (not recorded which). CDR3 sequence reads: CASSIPTENYGYTF. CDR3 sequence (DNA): TGTGCCAGTAGTATTCCGACTGAAAACTATGGCTACACCTTC.